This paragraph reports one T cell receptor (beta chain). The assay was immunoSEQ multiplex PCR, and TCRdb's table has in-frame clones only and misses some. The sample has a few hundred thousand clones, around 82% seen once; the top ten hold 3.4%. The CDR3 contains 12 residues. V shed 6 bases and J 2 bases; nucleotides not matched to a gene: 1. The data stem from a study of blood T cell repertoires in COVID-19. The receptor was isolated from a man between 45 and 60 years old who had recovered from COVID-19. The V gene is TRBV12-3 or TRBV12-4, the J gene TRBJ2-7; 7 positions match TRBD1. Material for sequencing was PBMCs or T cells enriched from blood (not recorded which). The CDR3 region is CASRTGAYEQYF. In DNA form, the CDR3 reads TGTGCCAGCAGAACAGGGGCCTACGAGCAGTACTTC.